This TCR beta chain was profiled in a study of CD8+ T cells in alopecia areata. About the study: Patients received oral tofacitinib, 5 to 10 mg twice daily, for moderate-to-severe alopecia areata.

This clone appeared a few times. The antigen is not known. Extracted RNA was reverse transcribed into cDNA, the sequencing template. Method: immunoSEQ multiplex PCR; TCRdb's copy keeps in-frame clones and lacks some. The data contain roughly 250,000 clones, under 70% of them singletons. The germline V gene has CDR1 MGHRA and CDR2 YSYEKL. The CDR3 extends over 17 amino acids. Trimming left V 1 base short and J 2 bases short, with 15 bases between. Notes on the study in general: Patients shared TCRs less clearly than mice did, possibly owing to HLA. Scalp lesions, especially in alopecia totalis/universalis, had higher clonality than normal scalp.

V is TRBV4-1 and J is TRBJ1-3, with unresolved D. The sequence was obtained from a human donor with alopecia areata. Sequenced material: CD4+ T cells sorted from blood, taken at week 0. CDR3 sequence reads: CASSQVDMGFAGNTIYF. CDR3 in DNA: TGCGCCAGCAGCCAAGTCGATATGGGATTCGCTGGAAACACCATATATTTT.